The TCR beta chain described here comes from a study of T cells in localized non-small cell lung cancer. Here immunoSEQ multiplex PCR was the method, and the copy in TCRdb shows in-frame clones only, minus some. This sample has about 33,000 clones, with about 80% found just once. Trimming removed 6 bases from V and 10 bases from J; junction bases left unmatched: 6. The length of the CDR3 is 14 residues. The germline V gene has CDR1 MNHEY and CDR2 SVGAGI. The chain couples TRBV6-5 to TRBJ1-4; 12 positions agree with TRBD1. This clonotype was obtained from a male donor aged 60 or older with stage III squamous cell lung carcinoma. Material: peripheral blood, obtained before any cancer treatment. The chain's CDR3 is CASRPGQGAGKLFF. As DNA, the CDR3 is TGTGCCAGCAGACCGGGACAGGGGGCTGGAAAACTGTTTTTT.